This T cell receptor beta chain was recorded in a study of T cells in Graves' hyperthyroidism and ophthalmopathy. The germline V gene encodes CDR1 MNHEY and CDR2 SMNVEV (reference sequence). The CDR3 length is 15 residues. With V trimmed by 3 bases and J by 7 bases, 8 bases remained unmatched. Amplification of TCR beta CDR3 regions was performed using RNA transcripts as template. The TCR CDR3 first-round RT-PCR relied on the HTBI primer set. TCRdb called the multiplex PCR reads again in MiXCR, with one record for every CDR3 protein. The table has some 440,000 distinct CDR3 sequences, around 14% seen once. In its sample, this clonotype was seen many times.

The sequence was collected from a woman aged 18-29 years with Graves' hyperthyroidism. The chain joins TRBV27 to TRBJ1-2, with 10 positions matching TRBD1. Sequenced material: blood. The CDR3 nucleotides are TGTGCCAGCAGTTTCCTTAGACAGGGGGCGGTTGGCTACACCTTC. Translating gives CASSFLRQGAVGYTF.